The T cell receptor (beta chain) described here comes from a study of T cell changes during pregnancy in multiple sclerosis. TCRdb keeps only in-frame clones here, not all; method: immunoSEQ multiplex PCR. The data show more than 50,000 clones, under 95% seen once. Germline CDR1 reads SNHLY; CDR2 reads FYNNEI. The CDR3 contains 13 residues. Trimming removed 2 bases at V and 4 bases at J, with 8 bases between. The material was peripheral blood, obtained in the first trimester of pregnancy. The source of this sequence is a female donor in good health, enrolled as a control in a pregnancy study. V is TRBV2 and J is TRBJ2-5, with D possibly being TRBD2 (5 bases). CDR3: CASSELEAETQYF. The CDR3 DNA follows: TGTGCCAGCAGTGAACTGGAGGCAGAGACCCAGTACTTC. Variable domain in full (rest from reference TRBV2 and TRBJ2-5): EPEVTQTPSHQVTQMGQEVILRCVPISNHLYFYWYRQILGQKVEFLVSFYNNEISEKSEIFDDQFSVERPDGSNFTLKIRSTKLEDSAMYFCASSELEAETQYFGPGTRLLVL.